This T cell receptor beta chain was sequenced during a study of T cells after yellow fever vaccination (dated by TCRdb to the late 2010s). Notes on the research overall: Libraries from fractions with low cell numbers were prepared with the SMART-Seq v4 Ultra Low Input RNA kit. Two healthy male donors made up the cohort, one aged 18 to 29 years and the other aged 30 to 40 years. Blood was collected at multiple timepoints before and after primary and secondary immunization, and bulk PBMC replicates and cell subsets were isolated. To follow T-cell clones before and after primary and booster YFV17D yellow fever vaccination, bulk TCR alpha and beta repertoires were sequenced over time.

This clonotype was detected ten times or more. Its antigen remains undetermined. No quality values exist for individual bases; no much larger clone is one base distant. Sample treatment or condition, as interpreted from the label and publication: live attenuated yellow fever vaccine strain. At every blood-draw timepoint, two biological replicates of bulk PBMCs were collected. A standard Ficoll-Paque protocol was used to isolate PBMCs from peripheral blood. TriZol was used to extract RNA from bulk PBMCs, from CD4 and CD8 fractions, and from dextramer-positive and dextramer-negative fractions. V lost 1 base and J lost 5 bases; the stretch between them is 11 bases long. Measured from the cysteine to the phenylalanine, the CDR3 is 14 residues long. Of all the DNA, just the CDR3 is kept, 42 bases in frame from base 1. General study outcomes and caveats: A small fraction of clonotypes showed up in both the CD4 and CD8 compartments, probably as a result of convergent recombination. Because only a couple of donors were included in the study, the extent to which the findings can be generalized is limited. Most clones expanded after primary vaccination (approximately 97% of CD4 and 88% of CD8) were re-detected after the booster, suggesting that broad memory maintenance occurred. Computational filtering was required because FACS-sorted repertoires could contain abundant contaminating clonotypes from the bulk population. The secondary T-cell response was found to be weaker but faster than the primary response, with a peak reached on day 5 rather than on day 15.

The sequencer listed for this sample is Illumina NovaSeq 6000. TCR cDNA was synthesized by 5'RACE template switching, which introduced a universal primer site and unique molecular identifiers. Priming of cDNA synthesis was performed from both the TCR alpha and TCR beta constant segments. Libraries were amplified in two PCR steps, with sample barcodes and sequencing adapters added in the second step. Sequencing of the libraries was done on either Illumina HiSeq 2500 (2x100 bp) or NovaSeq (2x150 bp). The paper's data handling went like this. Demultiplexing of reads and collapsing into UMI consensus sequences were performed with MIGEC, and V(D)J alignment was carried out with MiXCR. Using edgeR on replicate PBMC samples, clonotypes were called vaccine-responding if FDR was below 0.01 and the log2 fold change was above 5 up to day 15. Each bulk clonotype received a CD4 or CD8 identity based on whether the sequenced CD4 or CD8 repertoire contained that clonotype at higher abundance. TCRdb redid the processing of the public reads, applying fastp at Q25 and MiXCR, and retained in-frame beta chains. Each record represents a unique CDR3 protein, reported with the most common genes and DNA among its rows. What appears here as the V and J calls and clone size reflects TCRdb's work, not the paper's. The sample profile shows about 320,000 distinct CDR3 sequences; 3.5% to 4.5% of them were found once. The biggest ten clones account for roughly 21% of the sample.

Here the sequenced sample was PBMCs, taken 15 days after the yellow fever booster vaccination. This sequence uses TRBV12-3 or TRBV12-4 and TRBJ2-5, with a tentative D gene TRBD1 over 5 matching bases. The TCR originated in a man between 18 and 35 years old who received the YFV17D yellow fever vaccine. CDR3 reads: CASSLGSPGETQYF. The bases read TGTGCCAGCAGTTTAGGATCGCCAGGGGAGACCCAGTACTTC.